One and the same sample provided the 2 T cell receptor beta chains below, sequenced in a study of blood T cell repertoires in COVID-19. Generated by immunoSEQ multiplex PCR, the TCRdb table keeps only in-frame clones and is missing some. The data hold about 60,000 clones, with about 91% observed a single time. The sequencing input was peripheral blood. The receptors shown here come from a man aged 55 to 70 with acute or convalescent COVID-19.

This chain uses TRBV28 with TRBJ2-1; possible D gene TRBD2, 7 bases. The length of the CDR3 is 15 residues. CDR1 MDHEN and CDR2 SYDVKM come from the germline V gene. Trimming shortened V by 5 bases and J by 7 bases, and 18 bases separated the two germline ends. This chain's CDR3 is CASSPMGGAVNEQFF. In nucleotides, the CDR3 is TGTGCCAGCAGTCCCATGGGGGGGGCGGTGAATGAGCAGTTCTTC. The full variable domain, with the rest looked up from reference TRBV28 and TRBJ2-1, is DVKVTQSSRYLVKRTGEKVFLECVQDMDHENMFWYRQDPGLGLRLIYFSYDVKMKEKGDIPEGYSVSREKKERFSLILESASTNQTSMYLCASSPMGGAVNEQFFGPGTRLTVL.

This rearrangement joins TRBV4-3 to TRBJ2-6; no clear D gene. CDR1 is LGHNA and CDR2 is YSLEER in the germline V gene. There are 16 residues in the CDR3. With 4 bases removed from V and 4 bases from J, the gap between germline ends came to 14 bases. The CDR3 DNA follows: TGCGCCAGCAGCCCAGAGGCAGGTGCCGGGGCCAACGTCCTGACTTTC. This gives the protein CASSPEAGAGANVLTF.